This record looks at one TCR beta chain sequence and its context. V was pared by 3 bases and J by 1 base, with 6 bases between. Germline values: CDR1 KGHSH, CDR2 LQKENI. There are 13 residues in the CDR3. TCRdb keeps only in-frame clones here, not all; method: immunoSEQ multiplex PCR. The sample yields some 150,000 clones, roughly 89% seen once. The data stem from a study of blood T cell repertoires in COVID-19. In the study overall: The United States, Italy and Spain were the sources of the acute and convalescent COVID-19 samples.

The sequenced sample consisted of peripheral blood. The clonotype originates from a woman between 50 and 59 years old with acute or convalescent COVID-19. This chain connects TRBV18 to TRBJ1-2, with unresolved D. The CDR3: CASSPEFNYGYTF. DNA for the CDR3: TGTGCCAGCTCACCCGAGTTTAACTATGGCTACACCTTC. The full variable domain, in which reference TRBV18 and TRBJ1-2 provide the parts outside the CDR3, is NAGVMQNPRHLVRRRGQEARLRCSPMKGHSHVYWYRQLPEEGLKFMVYLQKENIIDESGMPKERFSAEFPKEGPSILRIQQVVRGDSAAYFCASSPEFNYGYTFGSGTRLTVV.